Each of the 2 T cell receptor beta chains below was sequenced from the same sample in a study of blood T cells in healthy people across ages. A second PCR, run for roughly 6 to 11 cycles, used a sample-barcoded 5' primer plus a J-beta primer mix. TCRdb ran MiXCR on the 5' RACE reads and lists one entry per CDR3 protein. The data contain just under 550,000 distinct CDR3 sequences, 24% of them singletons. The same specimen was also included in a second study, on T cells of mothers and their children.

The sequencing input was blood. The receptors were sampled from a boy younger than 18 in good health.

This rearrangement joins TRBV20-1 to TRBJ2-7; 9 bases line up with TRBD2. V shed 3 bases, J shed 3 bases, and the junction held 3 bases outside the gene matches. The CDR3 spans 13 residues. Germline CDR1 DFQATT, CDR2 SNEGSKA (reference sequence). The DNA of the CDR3 is TGCAGTGCTAGTCAGACTAGCGGCTACGAGCAGTACTTC. Translating gives CSASQTSGYEQYF.

This clonotype turned up a few times. The gene calls are TRBV10-2 and TRBJ2-3, with 7 bases fitting TRBD2. The germline V gene has CDR1 WSHSY and CDR2 SAAADI. The CDR3 has 16 residues. The V segment lost 7 bases and the J segment 6 bases; nucleotides outside the gene matches: 16. CDR3 sequence (DNA): TGCGCCAGCAAGTGGACGGGGGGATATCTTGCCGATACGCAGTATTTT. Translating gives CASKWTGGYLADTQYF.